The T cell receptor (beta chain) under discussion was sequenced for a study of CD8+ T cells in alopecia areata. RNA was isolated and reverse transcribed to cDNA, the sequencing template. Profiled with immunoSEQ multiplex PCR; TCRdb holds only in-frame clones, not every one. The data contain roughly 140,000 clones, less than 75% of them singletons. Points on this clone: Its target is unknown.

Overall study results and limits: Normal skin's resident alphabeta T cells are also sequenced in scalp samples. Sharing of TCR sequences between patients (possibly for HLA-related reasons) was less clear than in mice.

V lost 4 bases to trimming and J lost 10 bases, with 20 bases between them. This CDR3 spans 15 amino acids. Per germline, CDR1 MGHRA and CDR2 YSYEKL. The V and J genes are TRBV4-1 and TRBJ2-1; D is undetermined. What was sequenced was CD8+ T cells sorted from blood. The sequence was obtained from a human donor in good health. The CDR3 DNA sequence: TGCGCCAGCAGCCCTCGAGACATCCTCTATCAGGAGCAGTTCTTC. As protein: CASSPRDILYQEQFF.